These 16 T cell receptor beta chains were sequenced from one sample in a study of blood T cell repertoires in COVID-19. Generated by immunoSEQ multiplex PCR, the TCRdb table keeps only in-frame clones and is missing some. Here the sample spans some 190,000 clones, approximately 80% being singletons. Material for sequencing was PBMCs or T cells enriched from blood (not recorded which). The source of these receptors is a man aged 30-40 years with acute COVID-19.

The gene calls are TRBV4-1 and TRBJ2-4, with 12 bases aligning to TRBD2. Germline V gene data show CDR1 as MGHRA and CDR2 as YSYEKL. The CDR3 is made up of 18 amino acids. V was pared by 1 base and J by 1 base, with 5 bases of the junction left unmatched. CDR3 residues: CASSQGLAGAGAKNIQYF. CDR3 DNA sequence: TGCGCCAGCAGCCAAGGACTAGCGGGGGCCGGGGCCAAAAACATTCAGTACTTC.

This clone showed up many times. This chain uses TRBV11-3 with TRBJ2-5, with D possibly TRBD1 on 5 matching bases. CDR1 is SGHNT and CDR2 is YENEEA in the germline V gene. The CDR3 has 12 amino acids. The germline V and J ends were trimmed by 8 bases and 3 bases, with 10 bases remaining between them. The chain's CDR3 is CASATVKETQYF. The CDR3 region has the DNA TGTGCCAGCGCGACAGTGAAAGAGACCCAGTACTTC. Full variable domain (rest looked up from reference TRBV11-3 and TRBJ2-5): EAGVVQSPRYKIIEKKQPVAFWCNPISGHNTLYWYLQNLGQGPELLIRYENEEAVDDSQLPKDRFSAERLKGVDSTLKIQPAELGDSAVYLCASATVKETQYFGPGTRLLVL.

The chain is built from TRBV4-1 and TRBJ1-4, with D perhaps TRBD1 (6 bases). V gave up 4 bases and J gave up 10 bases, with 16 bases separating them. This CDR3 contains 14 residues. Germline V gene lookup returns CDR1 MGHRA and CDR2 YSYEKL. The CDR3 DNA follows: TGCGCCAGCAGCCTAGAGGGGAGGGGGGGAAAACTGTTTTTT. Its protein is CASSLEGRGGKLFF.

The J gene is TRBJ1-2, the V gene TRBV7-9; TRBD1 is a possible D gene (5 bases). This CDR3 has 14 amino acids. V lost 5 bases to trimming and J lost 0 bases, with 10 bases between them. In germline, CDR1 is SEHNR, CDR2 FQNEAQ (reference sequence). The CDR3 loop reads CASSVGLANYGYTF. The CDR3 DNA reads as TGTGCCAGCAGCGTGGGGCTAGCTAACTATGGCTACACCTTC.

V and J are TRBV5-1 and TRBJ2-1; 11 bases match TRBD2. This CDR3 is built from 16 residues. The germline CDR1 and CDR2 sequences are SGHRS and YFSETQ. With 0 bases clipped from V and 4 bases from J, the junction kept 3 bases outside the gene matches. CDR3 nucleotides: TGCGCCAGCAGCTTGGGTTCTAGCGGGGGGTACAATGAGCAGTTCTTC. Translating gives CASSLGSSGGYNEQFF.

The chain has TRBV30 and TRBJ1-2, with 7 bases matching TRBD1. Germline loops: CDR1 GTSNPN, CDR2 SVGIG (reference sequence). V shed 3 bases and J 8 bases; nucleotides not matched to a gene: 6. The length of the CDR3 is 12 residues. The CDR3 nucleotides are TGTGCCTGGAGAGGGGGCAGTCAGGGCTACACCTTC. The encoded protein is CAWRGGSQGYTF.

The chain has TRBV19 and TRBJ1-5, with 9 bases matching TRBD1. This CDR3 is built from 13 residues. Germline CDR1 LNHDA, CDR2 SQIVND (reference sequence). The trim removed 9 bases at V and 5 bases at J, leaving 5 bases unmatched. CDR3 in DNA: TGTGCCAGCTCACAGGGGGCTTATCAGCCCCAGCATTTT. Translated, it gives CASSQGAYQPQHF.

This clone was counted a single time. The chain is built from TRBV6-5 and TRBJ1-5, with unresolved D. The V gene's germline CDR1 is MNHEY and CDR2 SVGAGI. Trimming removed 3 bases from V and 2 bases from J, with 8 bases in between. This CDR3 is built from 14 residues. CDR3 region: CASSYGSGNQPQHF. CDR3 bases: TGTGCCAGCAGTTATGGTAGTGGCAATCAGCCCCAGCATTTT.

This chain joins TRBV9 and TRBJ1-1; D may be TRBD1 (6 bases). V was cut by 0 bases and J by 3 bases, with 18 bases left in between. The CDR3 is 17 residues long. The germline V gene encodes CDR1 SGDLS and CDR2 YYNGEE. The CDR3 coding sequence is TGTGCCAGCAGCGTAGATCCCTTGGGGGGGGGCTACACTGAAGCTTTCTTT. Translating gives CASSVDPLGGGYTEAFF.

The chain is built from TRBV5-6 and TRBJ2-3; D gene uncertain. V shed 2 bases and J shed 0 bases, with 10 bases lying between them. The CDR3 covers 15 residues. Germline CDR1 is SGHDT and CDR2 is YYEEEE. The CDR3 reads CASSFGLLSTDTQYF. In nucleotides, the CDR3 is TGTGCCAGCAGCTTTGGCCTCCTTAGCACAGATACGCAGTATTTT.

This sequence joins TRBV2 and TRBJ2-3; 9 nucleotides line up with TRBD2. Trimming at V came to 5 bases and at J to 15 bases, leaving 12 bases not matched to a gene. Per germline, CDR1 SNHLY and CDR2 FYNNEI. The CDR3 is 13 amino acids. CDR3: CASSWMTSGGEYF. The CDR3 region has the DNA TGTGCCAGCAGTTGGATGACTAGCGGAGGGGAATATTTT.

V usage is TRBV19 and J usage is TRBJ1-4, with D unresolved. The germline CDR1 and CDR2 sequences are LNHDA and SQIVND (reference sequence). The CDR3 is 16 amino acids. The V gene lost 7 bases and the J gene lost 0 bases, with 15 bases spanning the gap. In nucleotides, the CDR3 is TGTGCCAGTACTCCTCGACATTTTGCAACTAATGAAAAACTGTTTTTT. The encoded protein is CASTPRHFATNEKLFF.

The chain joins TRBV3-1 (or the pseudogene TRBV3-2) to TRBJ2-1; TRBD2 agrees at 9 bases. V trimming: 4 bases; J trimming: 8 bases; junction bases outside the gene matches: 12. Germline CDR1 LGHDT, CDR2 YNNKEL (reference sequence). The CDR3 has 16 residues. The CDR3 spells CASSPSGGGGRDEQFF. CDR3 DNA sequence: TGTGCCAGCAGCCCCTCCGGCGGGGGGGGCAGGGATGAGCAGTTCTTC.

This chain links TRBV15 with TRBJ2-5, with D perhaps TRBD2 (5 bases). Germline-derived CDR1 and CDR2 are LNHNV and YYDKDF (reference sequence). Trimming cost V 5 bases and J 2 bases, with 15 bases left between them. CDR3 length: 15 residues. CDR3 residues: CATSGSRGPQETQYF. The CDR3 nucleotides are TGTGCCACCAGCGGGTCTCGGGGTCCACAAGAGACCCAGTACTTC.

The gene calls are TRBV3-1 (or the pseudogene TRBV3-2) and TRBJ1-1; TRBD1 aligns across 9 bases. V trimming: 2 bases; J trimming: 1 base; junction bases outside the gene matches: 5. CDR3 size: 16 residues. The germline V gene has CDR1 LGHDT and CDR2 YNNKEL (reference sequence). The CDR3 nucleotides read TGTGCCAGCAGCCAATCCGGACAGGGGTCGAACACTGAAGCTTTCTTT. Amino acid sequence: CASSQSGQGSNTEAFF.

This chain joins TRBV7-7 and TRBJ2-7; TRBD2 agrees at 8 bases. Germline V gene data show CDR1 as SSHAT and CDR2 as FNYEAQ (reference sequence). J lost 9 bases, V lost 0 bases, and 7 bases had no gene match. The CDR3 is 14 amino acids. The CDR3 sequence: CASSLAQIGTRQYF. The CDR3 DNA reads as TGTGCCAGCAGCTTAGCGCAAATCGGGACTAGGCAGTACTTC.